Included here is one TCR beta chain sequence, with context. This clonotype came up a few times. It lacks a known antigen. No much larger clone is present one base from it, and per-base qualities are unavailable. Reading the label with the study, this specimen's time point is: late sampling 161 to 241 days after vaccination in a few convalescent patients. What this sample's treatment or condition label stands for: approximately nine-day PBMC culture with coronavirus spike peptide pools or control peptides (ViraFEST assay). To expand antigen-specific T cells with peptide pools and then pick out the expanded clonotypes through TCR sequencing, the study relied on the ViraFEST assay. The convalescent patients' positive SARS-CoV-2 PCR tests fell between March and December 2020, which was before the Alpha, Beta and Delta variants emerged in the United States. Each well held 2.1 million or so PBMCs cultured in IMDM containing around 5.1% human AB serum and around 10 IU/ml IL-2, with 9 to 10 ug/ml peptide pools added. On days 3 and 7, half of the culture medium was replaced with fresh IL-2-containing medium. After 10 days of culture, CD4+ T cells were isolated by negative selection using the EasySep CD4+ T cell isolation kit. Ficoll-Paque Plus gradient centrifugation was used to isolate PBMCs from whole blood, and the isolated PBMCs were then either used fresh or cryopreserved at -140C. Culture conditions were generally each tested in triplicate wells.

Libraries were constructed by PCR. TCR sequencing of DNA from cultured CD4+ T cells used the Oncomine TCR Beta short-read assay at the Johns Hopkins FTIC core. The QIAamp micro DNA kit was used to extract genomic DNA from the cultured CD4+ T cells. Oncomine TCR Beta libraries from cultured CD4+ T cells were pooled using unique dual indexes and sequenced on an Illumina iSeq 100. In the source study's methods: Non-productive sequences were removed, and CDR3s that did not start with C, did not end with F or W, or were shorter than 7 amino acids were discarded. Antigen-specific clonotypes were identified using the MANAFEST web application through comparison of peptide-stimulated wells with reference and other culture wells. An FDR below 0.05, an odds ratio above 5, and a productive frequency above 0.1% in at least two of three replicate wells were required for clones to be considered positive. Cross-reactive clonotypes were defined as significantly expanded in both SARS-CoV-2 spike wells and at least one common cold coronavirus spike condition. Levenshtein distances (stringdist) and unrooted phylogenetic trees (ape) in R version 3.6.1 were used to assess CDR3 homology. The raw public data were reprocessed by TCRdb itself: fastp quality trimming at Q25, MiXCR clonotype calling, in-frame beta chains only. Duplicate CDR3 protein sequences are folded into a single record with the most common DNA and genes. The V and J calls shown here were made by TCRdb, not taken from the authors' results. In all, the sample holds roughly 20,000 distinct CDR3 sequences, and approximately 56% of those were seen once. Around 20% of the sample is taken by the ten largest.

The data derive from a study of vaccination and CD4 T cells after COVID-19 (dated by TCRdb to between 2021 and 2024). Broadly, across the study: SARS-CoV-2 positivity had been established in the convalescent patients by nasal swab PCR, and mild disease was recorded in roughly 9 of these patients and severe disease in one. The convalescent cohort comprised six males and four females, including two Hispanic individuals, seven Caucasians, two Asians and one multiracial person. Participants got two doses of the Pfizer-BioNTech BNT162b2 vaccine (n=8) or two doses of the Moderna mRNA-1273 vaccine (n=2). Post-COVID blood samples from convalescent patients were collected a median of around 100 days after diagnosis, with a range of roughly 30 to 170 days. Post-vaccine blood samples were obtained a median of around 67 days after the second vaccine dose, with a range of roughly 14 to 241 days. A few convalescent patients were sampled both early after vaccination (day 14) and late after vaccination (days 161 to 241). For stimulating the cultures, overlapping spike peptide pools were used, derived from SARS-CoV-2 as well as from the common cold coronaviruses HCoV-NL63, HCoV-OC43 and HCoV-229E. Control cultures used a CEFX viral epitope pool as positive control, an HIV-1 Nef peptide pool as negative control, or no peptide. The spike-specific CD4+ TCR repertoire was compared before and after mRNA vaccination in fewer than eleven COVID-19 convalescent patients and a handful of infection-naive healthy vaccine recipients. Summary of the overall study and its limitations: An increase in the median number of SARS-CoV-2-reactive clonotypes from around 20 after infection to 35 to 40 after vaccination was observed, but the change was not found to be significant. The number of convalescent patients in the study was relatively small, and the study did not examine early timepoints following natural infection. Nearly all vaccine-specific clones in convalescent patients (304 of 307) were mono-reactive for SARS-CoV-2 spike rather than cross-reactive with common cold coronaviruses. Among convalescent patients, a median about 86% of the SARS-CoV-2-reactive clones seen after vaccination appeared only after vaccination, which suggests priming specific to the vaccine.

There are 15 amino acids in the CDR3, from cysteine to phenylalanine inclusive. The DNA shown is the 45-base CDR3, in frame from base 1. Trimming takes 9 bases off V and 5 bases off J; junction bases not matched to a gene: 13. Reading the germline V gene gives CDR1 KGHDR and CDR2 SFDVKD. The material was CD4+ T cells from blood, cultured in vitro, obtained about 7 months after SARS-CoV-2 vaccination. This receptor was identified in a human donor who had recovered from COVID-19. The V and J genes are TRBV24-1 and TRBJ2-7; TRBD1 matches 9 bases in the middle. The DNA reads TGTGCCACCTTCTCCACAGGACAGGGGCTGCACGAGCAGTACTTC. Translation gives CATFSTGQGLHEQYF.